This is a list of T cell receptor beta chains from one sample in a study of blood T cell repertoires in COVID-19. The data were produced by immunoSEQ multiplex PCR, yet TCRdb's version contains in-frame clones alone and is incomplete. The sample has approximately 150,000 clones; 88% are singletons. Sequenced material: peripheral blood. The source is a man between 60 and 75 years old with active or convalescent COVID-19. CDR3s leave out the opening cysteine and the closing phenylalanine or tryptophan. The order of the fields is CDR3 length, V gene, J gene, CDR3 protein.

length: 13
V: TRBV6-8
J: TRBJ2-5
CDR3: ASSFLAGGGETQY

length: 9
V: TRBV28
J: TRBJ2-5
CDR3: ASSLGRLVH

length: 13
V: TRBV28
J: TRBJ1-3
CDR3: ASSNRLMSGNTIY

length: 13
V: TRBV30
J: TRBJ1-2
CDR3: AWSGQGTANYGYT

length: 10
V: TRBV28
J: TRBJ2-5
CDR3: ASSPTGLAQY

length: 13
V: TRBV6-5
J: TRBJ1-1
CDR3: ASSPGQAASTEAF

length: 14
V: TRBV15
J: TRBJ2-7
CDR3: ATSRDIAGGPDEQY

length: 14
V: TRBV7-8
J: TRBJ1-4
CDR3: ASSFLLQGAGEKLF

length: 10
V: TRBV27
J: TRBJ1-2
CDR3: ASSGQGIGYT

length: 12
V: TRBV28
J: TRBJ2-3
CDR3: ASRTGTSVHTQY

length: 11
V: TRBV5-4
J: TRBJ1-1
CDR3: ASEDRGGTEAF

length: 12
V: TRBV6-6
J: TRBJ1-5
CDR3: ASSEAVRNQPQH

length: 13
V: TRBV24-1
J: TRBJ2-2
CDR3: ATTGTGRNTGELF

length: 12
V: TRBV28
J: TRBJ2-7
CDR3: ATKVTSGRNEQY

length: 14
V: TRBV6-1
J: TRBJ2-7
CDR3: ASSDPGQPRTYEQY

length: 13
V: TRBV10-3
J: TRBJ2-5
CDR3: AISDNLRQGETQY

length: 15
V: TRBV7-9
J: TRBJ1-2
CDR3: ASALSGVKSGRLPYT

length: 13
V: TRBV19
J: TRBJ2-5
CDR3: ASSIIGDQQETQY

length: 12
V: TRBV28
J: TRBJ2-7
CDR3: ASSLAAVTYEQY

length: 11
V: TRBV30
J: TRBJ1-5
CDR3: AWSVGGNQPQH

length: 13
V: TRBV6-1
J: TRBJ1-3
CDR3: ASSEEEGSGNTIY

length: 11
V: TRBV3-1/TRBV3-2
J: TRBJ2-7
CDR3: ASSGGRTSEQY

length: 9
V: TRBV20-1
J: TRBJ1-2
CDR3: SATGVHGYT

length: 14
V: TRBV5-1
J: TRBJ2-5
CDR3: ASSLGGSGTQETQY

length: 13
V: TRBV9
J: TRBJ2-2
CDR3: ASRPGQGSTGELF

length: 12
V: TRBV5-8
J: TRBJ1-1
CDR3: ASSLWRSSVEAF

length: 16
V: TRBV7-9
J: TRBJ2-2
CDR3: ASSLAIGGGSRTGELF

length: 14
V: TRBV29-1
J: TRBJ2-1
CDR3: STRLAGVTSYNEQF

length: 15
V: TRBV3-1/TRBV3-2
J: TRBJ2-3
CDR3: ASSQDHWSTSTDTQY

length: 15
V: TRBV28
J: TRBJ2-3
CDR3: ASSSPLLAGVTDTQY

length: 11
V: TRBV6-5
J: TRBJ2-5
CDR3: ASNNREQETQY

length: 10
V: TRBV12-3/TRBV12-4
J: TRBJ1-5
CDR3: ASSSELPPQH

length: 11
V: TRBV28
J: TRBJ1-2
CDR3: ASSLTGDRGYT

length: 15
V: TRBV4-1
J: TRBJ2-1
CDR3: ASSQVTSGPLADEQF

length: 14
V: TRBV7-8
J: TRBJ1-5
CDR3: ASSLRGGEGNQPQH

length: 11
V: TRBV5-6
J: TRBJ2-1
CDR3: ASSPDRGDEQF

length: 12
V: TRBV19
J: TRBJ1-5
CDR3: ASSMAPPGQPQH

length: 10
V: TRBV19
J: TRBJ2-1
CDR3: ASSRTGAEQF

length: 13
V: TRBV7-2
J: TRBJ1-1
CDR3: ASSSDTGGATEAF

length: 14
V: TRBV28
J: TRBJ2-3
CDR3: ASIPKKGLSTDTQY

length: 12
V: TRBV2
J: TRBJ1-1
CDR3: ASSRTSGNTEAF

length: 13
V: TRBV27
J: TRBJ2-1
CDR3: ASSSLLGAYNEQF

length: 12
V: TRBV5-4
J: TRBJ2-7
CDR3: ASSSGTGDYEQY

length: 13
V: TRBV25-1
J: TRBJ1-5
CDR3: ASSPGHKGNQPQH